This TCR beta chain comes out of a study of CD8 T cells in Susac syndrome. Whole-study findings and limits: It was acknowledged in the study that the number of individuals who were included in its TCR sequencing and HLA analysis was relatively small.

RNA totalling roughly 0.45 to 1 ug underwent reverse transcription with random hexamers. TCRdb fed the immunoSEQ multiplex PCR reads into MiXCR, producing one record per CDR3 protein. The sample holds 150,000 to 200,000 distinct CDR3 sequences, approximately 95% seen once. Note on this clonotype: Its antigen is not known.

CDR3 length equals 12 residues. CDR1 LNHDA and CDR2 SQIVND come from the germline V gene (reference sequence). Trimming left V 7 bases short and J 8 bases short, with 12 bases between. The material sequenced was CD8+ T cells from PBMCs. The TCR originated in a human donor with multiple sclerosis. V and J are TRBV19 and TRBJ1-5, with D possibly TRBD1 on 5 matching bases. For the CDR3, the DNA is TGTGCCAGTATAGGGGTGGGCGAGCCCCAGCATTTT. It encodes CASIGVGEPQHF.